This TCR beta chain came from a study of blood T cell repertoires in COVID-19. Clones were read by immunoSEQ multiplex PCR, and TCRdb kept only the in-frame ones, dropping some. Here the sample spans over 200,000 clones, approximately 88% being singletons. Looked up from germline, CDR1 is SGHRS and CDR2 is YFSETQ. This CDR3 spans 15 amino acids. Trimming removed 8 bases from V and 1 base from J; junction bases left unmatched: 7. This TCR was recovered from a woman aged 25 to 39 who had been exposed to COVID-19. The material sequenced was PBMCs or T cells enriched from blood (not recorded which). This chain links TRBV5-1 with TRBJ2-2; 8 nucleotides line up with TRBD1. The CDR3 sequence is CASIRGPENTGELFF. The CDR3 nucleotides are TGCGCCAGTATCAGGGGGCCCGAGAACACCGGGGAGCTGTTTTTT.